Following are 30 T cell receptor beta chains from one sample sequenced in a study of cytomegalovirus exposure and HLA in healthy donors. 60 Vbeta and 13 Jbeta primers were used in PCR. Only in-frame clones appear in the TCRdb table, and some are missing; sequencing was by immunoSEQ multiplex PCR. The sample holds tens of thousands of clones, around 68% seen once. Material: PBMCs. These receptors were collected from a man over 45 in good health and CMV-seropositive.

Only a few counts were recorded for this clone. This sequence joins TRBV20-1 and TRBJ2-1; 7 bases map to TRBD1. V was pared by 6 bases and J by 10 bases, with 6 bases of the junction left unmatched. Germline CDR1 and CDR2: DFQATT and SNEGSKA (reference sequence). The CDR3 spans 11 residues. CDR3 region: CSAPTGTEQFF. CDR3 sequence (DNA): TGCAGTGCCCCGACAGGGACCGAGCAGTTCTTC.

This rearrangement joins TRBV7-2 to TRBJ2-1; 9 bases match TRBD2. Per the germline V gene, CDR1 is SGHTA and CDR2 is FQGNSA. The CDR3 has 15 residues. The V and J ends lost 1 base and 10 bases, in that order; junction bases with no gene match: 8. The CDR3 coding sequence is TGTGCCAGCAGCTTAGGAGCGGGGGGTGTGAGGGAGCAGTTCTTC. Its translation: CASSLGAGGVREQFF.

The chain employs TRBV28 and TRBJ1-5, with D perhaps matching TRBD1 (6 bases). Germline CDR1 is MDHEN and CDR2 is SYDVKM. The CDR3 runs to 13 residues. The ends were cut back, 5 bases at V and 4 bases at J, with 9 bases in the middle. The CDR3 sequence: CASSRTVNQPQHF. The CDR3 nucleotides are TGTGCCAGCAGTCGGACAGTAAATCAGCCCCAGCATTTT.

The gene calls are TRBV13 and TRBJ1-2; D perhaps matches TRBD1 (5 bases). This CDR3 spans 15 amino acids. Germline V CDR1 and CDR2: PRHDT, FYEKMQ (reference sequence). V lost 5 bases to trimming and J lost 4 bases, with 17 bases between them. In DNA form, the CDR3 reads TGTGCCAGCAGCCCATCAACGGGACTGATCTATGGCTACACCTTC. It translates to CASSPSTGLIYGYTF.

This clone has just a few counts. The CDR3 loop is CASSEGQNTEAFF. CDR3 bases: TGTGCCAGCAGCGAGGGACAGAACACTGAAGCTTTCTTT. The chain is built from TRBV7-6 and TRBJ1-1; a possible D gene is TRBD1 (6 bases). In germline, CDR1 is SGHVS, CDR2 FNYEAQ. This CDR3 spans 13 amino acids. V shed 5 bases and J shed 1 base, with 8 bases lying between them.

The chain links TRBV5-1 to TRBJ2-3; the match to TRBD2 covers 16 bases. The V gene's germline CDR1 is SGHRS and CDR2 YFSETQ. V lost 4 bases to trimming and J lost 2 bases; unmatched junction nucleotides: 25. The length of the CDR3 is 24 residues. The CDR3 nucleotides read TGCGCCAGCAGCGCCCTCGGGACTAGCGGGAGGGGACCCACTCTCCCAAACTACACAGATACGCAGTATTTT. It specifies CASSALGTSGRGPTLPNYTDTQYF.

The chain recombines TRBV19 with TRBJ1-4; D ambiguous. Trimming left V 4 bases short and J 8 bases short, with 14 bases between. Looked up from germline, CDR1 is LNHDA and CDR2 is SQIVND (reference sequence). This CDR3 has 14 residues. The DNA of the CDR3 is TGTGCCAGTAGTACCAGACCAGCGGAGGAAAAACTGTTTTTT. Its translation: CASSTRPAEEKLFF. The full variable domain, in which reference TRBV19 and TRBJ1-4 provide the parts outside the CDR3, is DGGITQSPKYLFRKEGQNVTLSCEQNLNHDAMYWYRQDPGQGLRLIYYSQIVNDFQKGDIAEGYSVSREKKESFPLTVTSAQKNPTAFYLCASSTRPAEEKLFFGSGTQLSVL.

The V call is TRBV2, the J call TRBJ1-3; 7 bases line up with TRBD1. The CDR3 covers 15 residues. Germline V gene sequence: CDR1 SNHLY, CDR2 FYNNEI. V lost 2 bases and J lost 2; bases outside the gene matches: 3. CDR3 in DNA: TGTGCCAGCAGTGAAAACAGGGGAACTGGAAACACCATATATTTT. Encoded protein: CASSENRGTGNTIYF.

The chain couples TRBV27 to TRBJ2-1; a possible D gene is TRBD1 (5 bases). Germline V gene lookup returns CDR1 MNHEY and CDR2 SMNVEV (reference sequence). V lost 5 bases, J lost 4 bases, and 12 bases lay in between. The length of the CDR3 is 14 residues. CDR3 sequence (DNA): TGTGCCAGCAGTGGCCCAGGGCTTTACAATGAGCAGTTCTTC. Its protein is CASSGPGLYNEQFF.

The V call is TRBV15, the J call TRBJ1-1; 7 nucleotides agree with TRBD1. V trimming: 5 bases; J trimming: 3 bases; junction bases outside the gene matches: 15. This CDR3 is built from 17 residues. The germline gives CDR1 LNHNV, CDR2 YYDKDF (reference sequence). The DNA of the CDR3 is TGTGCCACCAGCTCCCAGGGGGGCGGAAGGCTTTACACTGAAGCTTTCTTT. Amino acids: CATSSQGGGRLYTEAFF.

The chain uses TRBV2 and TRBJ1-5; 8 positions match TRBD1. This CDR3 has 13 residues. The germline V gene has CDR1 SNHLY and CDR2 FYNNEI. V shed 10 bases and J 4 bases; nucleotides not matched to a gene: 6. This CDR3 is CATKGQANQPQHF. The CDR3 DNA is TGTGCCACCAAGGGACAGGCGAATCAGCCCCAGCATTTT. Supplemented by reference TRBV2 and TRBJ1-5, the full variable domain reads EPEVTQTPSHQVTQMGQEVILRCVPISNHLYFYWYRQILGQKVEFLVSFYNNEISEKSEIFDDQFSVERPDGSNFTLKIRSTKLEDSAMYFCATKGQANQPQHFGDGTRLSIL.

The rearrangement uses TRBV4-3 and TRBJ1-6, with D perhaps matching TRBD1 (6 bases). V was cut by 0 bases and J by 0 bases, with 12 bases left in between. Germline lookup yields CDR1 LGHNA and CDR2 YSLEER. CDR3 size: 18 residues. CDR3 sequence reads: CASSQDVGQSSYNSPLHF. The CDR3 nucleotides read TGCGCCAGCAGCCAAGATGTCGGACAGAGCTCCTATAATTCACCCCTCCACTTT.

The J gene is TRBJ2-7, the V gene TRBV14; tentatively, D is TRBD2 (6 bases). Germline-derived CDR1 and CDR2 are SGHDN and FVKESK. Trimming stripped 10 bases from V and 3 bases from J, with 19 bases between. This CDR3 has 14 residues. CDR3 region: CATSFQDYHYEQYF. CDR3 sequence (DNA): TGTGCCACCTCCTTCCAGGACTACCACTACGAGCAGTACTTC. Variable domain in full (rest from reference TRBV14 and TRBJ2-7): EAGVTQFPSHSVIEKGQTVTLRCDPISGHDNLYWYRRVMGKEIKFLLHFVKESKQDESGMPNNRFLAERTGGTYSTLKVQPAELEDSGVYFCATSFQDYHYEQYFGPGTRLTVT.

The CDR3 spells CASRQGQPQHF. The CDR3 DNA follows: TGTGCCAGCAGACAGGGACAGCCCCAGCATTTT. The chain uses TRBV2 and TRBJ1-5; possibly TRBD1 for D (6 bases). Germline assignment: CDR1 SNHLY and CDR2 FYNNEI. The CDR3 sequence is 11 residues long. V gave up 6 bases and J gave up 7 bases, with 7 bases separating them. Variable domain in full (rest from reference TRBV2 and TRBJ1-5): EPEVTQTPSHQVTQMGQEVILRCVPISNHLYFYWYRQILGQKVEFLVSFYNNEISEKSEIFDDQFSVERPDGSNFTLKIRSTKLEDSAMYFCASRQGQPQHFGDGTRLSIL.

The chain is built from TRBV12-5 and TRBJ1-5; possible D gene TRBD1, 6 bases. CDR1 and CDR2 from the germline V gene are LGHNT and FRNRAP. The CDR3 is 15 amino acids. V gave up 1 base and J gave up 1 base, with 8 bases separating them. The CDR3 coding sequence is TGTGCTAGTGGTTTGGGGGACACGAGCAATCAGCCCCAGCATTTT. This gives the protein CASGLGDTSNQPQHF.

CDR3 nucleotides: TGCAGCGTTCCCAGCGGGAGGGCCGGGTACGAGCAGTACTTC. This encodes CSVPSGRAGYEQYF. This rearrangement joins TRBV29-1 to TRBJ2-7; 10 nucleotides agree with TRBD2. J lost 4 bases, V lost 5 bases, and 8 bases had no gene match. The V gene's germline CDR1 is SQVTM and CDR2 ANQGSEA. This CDR3 is 14 amino acids long.

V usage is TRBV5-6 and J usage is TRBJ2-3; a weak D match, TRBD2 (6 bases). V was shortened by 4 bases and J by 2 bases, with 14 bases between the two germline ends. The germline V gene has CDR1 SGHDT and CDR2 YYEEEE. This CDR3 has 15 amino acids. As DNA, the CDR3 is TGTGCCAGCAGCCCCCCCTGGGGGGACACAGATACGCAGTATTTT. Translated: CASSPPWGDTDTQYF.

The CDR3 spells CASRPTRAFQETQYF. The CDR3 nucleotides are TGTGCCAGCAGACCGACTAGAGCCTTCCAAGAGACCCAGTACTTC. The gene calls are TRBV7-6 and TRBJ2-5, with D perhaps TRBD2 (6 bases). The CDR3 consists of 15 residues. Germline V gene data show CDR1 as SGHVS and CDR2 as FNYEAQ. V shed 6 bases and J shed 1 base, with 15 bases lying between them.

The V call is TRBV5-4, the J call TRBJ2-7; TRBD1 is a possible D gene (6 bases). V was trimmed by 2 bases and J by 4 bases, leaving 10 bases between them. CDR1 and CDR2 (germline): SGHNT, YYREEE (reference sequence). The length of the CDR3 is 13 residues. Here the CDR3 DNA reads TGTGCCAGCAGCTTTCAGGGGCGGTACGAGCAGTACTTC. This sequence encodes CASSFQGRYEQYF.

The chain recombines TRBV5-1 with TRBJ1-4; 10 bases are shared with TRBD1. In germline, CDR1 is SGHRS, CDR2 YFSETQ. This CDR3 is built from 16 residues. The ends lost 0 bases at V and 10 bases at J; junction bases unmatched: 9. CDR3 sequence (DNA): TGCGCCAGCAGCTTGGGGGACAGGGGAGGGTACGGAAAACTGTTTTTT. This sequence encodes CASSLGDRGGYGKLFF.

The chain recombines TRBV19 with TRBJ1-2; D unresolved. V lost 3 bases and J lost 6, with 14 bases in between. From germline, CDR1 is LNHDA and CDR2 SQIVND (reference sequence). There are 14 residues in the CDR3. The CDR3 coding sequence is TGTGCCAGTAGTATTCGGGAGCCTGCACATGGCTACACCTTC. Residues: CASSIREPAHGYTF. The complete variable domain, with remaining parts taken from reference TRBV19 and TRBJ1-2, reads DGGITQSPKYLFRKEGQNVTLSCEQNLNHDAMYWYRQDPGQGLRLIYYSQIVNDFQKGDIAEGYSVSREKKESFPLTVTSAQKNPTAFYLCASSIREPAHGYTFGSGTRLTVV.

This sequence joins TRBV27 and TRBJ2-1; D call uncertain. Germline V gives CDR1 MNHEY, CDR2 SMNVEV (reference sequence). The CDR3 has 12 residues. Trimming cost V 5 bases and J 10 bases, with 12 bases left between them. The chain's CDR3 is CASSPVRSEQFF. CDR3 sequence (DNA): TGTGCCAGCAGTCCCGTTAGGAGCGAGCAGTTCTTC.

The CDR3 region has the DNA TGTGCCACCAGTCCGAGGGGGTTTAGCAATCAGCCCCAGCATTTT. Translating it yields CATSPRGFSNQPQHF. The gene calls are TRBV15 and TRBJ1-5; tentatively, D is TRBD1 (6 bases). V was shortened by 6 bases and J by 0 bases, with 12 bases between the two germline ends. Germline values: CDR1 LNHNV, CDR2 YYDKDF (reference sequence). The CDR3 totals 15 residues.

CDR3 sequence (DNA): TGTGCCAGCAGTGAAGGGGCAGGGTCACGGCCCCAGCATTTT. This gives the protein CASSEGAGSRPQHF. The chain recombines TRBV6-1 with TRBJ1-5, with D perhaps TRBD1 (5 bases). Trimming removed 1 base at V and 9 bases at J, with 13 bases between. The germline V gene encodes CDR1 MNHNS and CDR2 SASEGT. The CDR3 has 14 residues.

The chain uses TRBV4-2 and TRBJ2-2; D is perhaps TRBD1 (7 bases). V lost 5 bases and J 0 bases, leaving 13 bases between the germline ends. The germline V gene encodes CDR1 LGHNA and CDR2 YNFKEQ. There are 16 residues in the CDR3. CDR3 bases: TGTGCCAGCAGCACGCGCAGGGGGGCGAACACCGGGGAGCTGTTTTTT. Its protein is CASSTRRGANTGELFF.

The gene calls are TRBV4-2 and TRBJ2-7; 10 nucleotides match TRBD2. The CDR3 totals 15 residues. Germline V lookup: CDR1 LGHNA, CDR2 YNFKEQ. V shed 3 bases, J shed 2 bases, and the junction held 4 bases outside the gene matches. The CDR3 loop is CASSQGLANTYEQYF. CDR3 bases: TGTGCCAGCAGCCAGGGACTAGCGAATACCTACGAGCAGTACTTC.

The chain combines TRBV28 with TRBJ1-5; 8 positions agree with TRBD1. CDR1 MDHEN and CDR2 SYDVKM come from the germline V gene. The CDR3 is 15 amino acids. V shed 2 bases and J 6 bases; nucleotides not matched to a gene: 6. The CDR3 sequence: CASSLDRTGIQPQHF. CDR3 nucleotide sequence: TGTGCCAGCAGTTTAGACCGGACAGGGATTCAGCCCCAGCATTTT.

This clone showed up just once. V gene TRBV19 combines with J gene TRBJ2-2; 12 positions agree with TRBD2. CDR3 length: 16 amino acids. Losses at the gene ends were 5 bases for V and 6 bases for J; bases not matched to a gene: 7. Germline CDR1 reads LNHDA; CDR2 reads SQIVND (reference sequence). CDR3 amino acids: CASSPTSGGAPGELFF. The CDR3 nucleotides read TGTGCCAGTAGTCCGACTAGCGGGGGCGCCCCCGGGGAGCTGTTTTTT.

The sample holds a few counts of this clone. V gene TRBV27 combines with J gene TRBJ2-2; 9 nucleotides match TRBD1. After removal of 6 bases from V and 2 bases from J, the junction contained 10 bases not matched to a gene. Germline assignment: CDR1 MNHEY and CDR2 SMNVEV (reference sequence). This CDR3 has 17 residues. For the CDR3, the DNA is TGTGCCAGCAGCAAGGGACAGGGTTTTTATAACACCGGGGAGCTGTTTTTT. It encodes CASSKGQGFYNTGELFF.

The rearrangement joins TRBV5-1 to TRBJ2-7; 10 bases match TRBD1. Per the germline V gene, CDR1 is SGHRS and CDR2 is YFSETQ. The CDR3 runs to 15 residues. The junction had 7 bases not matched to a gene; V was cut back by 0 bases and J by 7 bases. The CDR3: CASSLGWDRGGEQYF. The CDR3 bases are TGCGCCAGCAGCTTGGGGTGGGACAGGGGTGGAGAGCAGTACTTC.